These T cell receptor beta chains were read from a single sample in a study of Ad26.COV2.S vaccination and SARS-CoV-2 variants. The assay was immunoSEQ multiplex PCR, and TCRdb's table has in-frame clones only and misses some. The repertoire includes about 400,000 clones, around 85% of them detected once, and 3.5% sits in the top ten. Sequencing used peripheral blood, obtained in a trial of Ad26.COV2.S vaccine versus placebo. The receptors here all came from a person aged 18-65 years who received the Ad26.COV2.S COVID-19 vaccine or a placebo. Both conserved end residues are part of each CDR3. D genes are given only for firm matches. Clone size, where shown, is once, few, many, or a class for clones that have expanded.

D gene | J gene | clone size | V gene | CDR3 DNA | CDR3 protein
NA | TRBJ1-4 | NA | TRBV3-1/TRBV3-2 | TGTGCCAGCAGCCAAGTACGGTCAACTAATGAAAAACTGTTTTTT | CASSQVRSTNEKLFF
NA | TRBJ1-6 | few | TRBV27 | TGTGCCAGCGCGCGGGGGCGGCCGAGCTCCTATAATTCACCCCTCCACTTT | CASARGRPSSYNSPLHF
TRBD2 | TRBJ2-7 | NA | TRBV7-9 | TGTGCCAGCAGCCAGGGAGGGACCCGGTACGAGCAGTACTTC | CASSQGGTRYEQYF
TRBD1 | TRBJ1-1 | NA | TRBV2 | TGTGCCAGCAGAGTCGACAGGGGGCACCCGAACACTGAAGCTTTCTTT | CASRVDRGHPNTEAFF
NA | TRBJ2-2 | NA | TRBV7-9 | TGTGCCAGCAGCTTCCTGGGGGGTCGAGGCACCGGGGAGCTGTTTTTT | CASSFLGGRGTGELFF
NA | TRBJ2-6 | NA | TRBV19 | TGTGCCACCGCGGGACAGCCATCCTCTGGGGCCAACGTCCTGACTTTC | CATAGQPSSGANVLTF
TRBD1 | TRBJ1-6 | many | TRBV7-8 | TGTGCCAGCAGCGCAGACAGGGGGCGGAATTCACCCCTCCACTTT | CASSADRGRNSPLHF
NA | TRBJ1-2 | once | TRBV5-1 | TGCGCCAGCAGCTTGGGACAATCCAGTAACTATGGCTACACCTTC | CASSLGQSSNYGYTF
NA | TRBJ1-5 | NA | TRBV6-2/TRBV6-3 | TGTGCCAGCAGTTACCTGACAGAGGATAGCAATCAGCCCCAGCATTTT | CASSYLTEDSNQPQHF
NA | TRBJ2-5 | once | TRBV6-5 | TGTGCCAGTGGTTTAGCGGAAGAGACCCAGTACTTC | CASGLAEETQYF
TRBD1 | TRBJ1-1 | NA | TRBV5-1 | TGCGCCAGCAGCTCACCCCAGGGGGTGGATGAAGCTTTCTTT | CASSSPQGVDEAFF
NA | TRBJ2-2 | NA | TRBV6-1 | TGTGCCAGCAGTGAACCCCCGGACATCATCTCCGGGGAGCTGTTTTTT | CASSEPPDIISGELFF
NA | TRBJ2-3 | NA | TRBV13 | TGTGCCAGCAAGGCCAGATACACAGATACGCAGTATTTT | CASKARYTDTQYF
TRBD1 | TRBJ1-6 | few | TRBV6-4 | TGTGCCAGCAGCACGACAGGGGGCAATTCACCCCTCCACTTT | CASSTTGGNSPLHF
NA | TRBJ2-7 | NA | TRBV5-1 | TGCGCCAGCAGCTTGGAGACAGGGAGGTACGAGCAGTACTTC | CASSLETGRYEQYF
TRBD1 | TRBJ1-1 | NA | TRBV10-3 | TGTGCCATCAGTGGGGGACAGGGGGCCGGGGCCACTGAAGCTTTCTTT | CAISGGQGAGATEAFF
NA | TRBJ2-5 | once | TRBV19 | TGTGCCAGTAGTATTGGGCAGGGGATTCGAGAGACCCAGTACTTC | CASSIGQGIRETQYF
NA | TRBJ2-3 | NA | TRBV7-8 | TGTGCCAGCAGCCCCGTTCGGGATACGCAGTATTTT | CASSPVRDTQYF
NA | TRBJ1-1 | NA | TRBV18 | TGTGCCAGCTCGTCTTATCAGGGGAACACTGAAGCTTTCTTT | CASSSYQGNTEAFF
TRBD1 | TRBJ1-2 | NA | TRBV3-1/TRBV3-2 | TGTGCCAGCACCCGGACAGGGGGTAACTATGGCTACACCTTC | CASTRTGGNYGYTF
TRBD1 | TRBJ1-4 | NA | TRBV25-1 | TGTGCCAGCAGTGAATCAGGCCGGAAGACAGGGAGTGGAGAAAAACTGTTTTTT | CASSESGRKTGSGEKLFF
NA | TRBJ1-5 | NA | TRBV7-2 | TGTGCCAGCAGCTACGGGTTGGAGCCCCAGCATTTT | CASSYGLEPQHF
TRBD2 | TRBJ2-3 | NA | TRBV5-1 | TGCGCCAGCAGCACCGGGACTAGCGGGAGCACAGATACGCAGTATTTT | CASSTGTSGSTDTQYF
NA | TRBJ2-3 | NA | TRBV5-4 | TGTGCCAGCAGCTTATCCGATACGCAGTATTTT | CASSLSDTQYF
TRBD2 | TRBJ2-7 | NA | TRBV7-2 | TGTGCCAGCAGCGGTAGCGGGGGGGCACGTTACGAGCAGTACTTC | CASSGSGGARYEQYF
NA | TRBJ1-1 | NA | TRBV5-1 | TGCGCCAGCAGCTTGTCCAGGCGAAACACTGAAGCTTTCTTT | CASSLSRRNTEAFF
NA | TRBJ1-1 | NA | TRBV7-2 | TGTGCCAGCAGCTTCCGCAGGAACACTGAAGCTTTCTTT | CASSFRRNTEAFF
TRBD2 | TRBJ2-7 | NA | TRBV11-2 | TGTGCCAGCAGCTCAGCGGGGGGAGAGTACGAGCAGTACTTC | CASSSAGGEYEQYF
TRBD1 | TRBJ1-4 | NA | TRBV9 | TGTGCCAGCAGCGTAGGGACAGGGCTTAATGAAAAACTGTTTTTT | CASSVGTGLNEKLFF
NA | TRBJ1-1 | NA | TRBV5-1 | TGCGCCAGCAGCTTGGCCAGTGTTAGGCAGACGAACACTGAAGCTTTCTTT | CASSLASVRQTNTEAFF
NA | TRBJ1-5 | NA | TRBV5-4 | TGTGCCAGCAGCCCGCCAAATCAGCCCCAGCATTTT | CASSPPNQPQHF
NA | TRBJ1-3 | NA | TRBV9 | TGTGCCAGCAGCCCCCAAGGGGGTTCTGGAAACACCATATATTTT | CASSPQGGSGNTIYF
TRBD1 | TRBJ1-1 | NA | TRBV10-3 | TGTGCCATCAGCTCCGGACAGGGGATGAACACTGAAGCTTTCTTT | CAISSGQGMNTEAFF
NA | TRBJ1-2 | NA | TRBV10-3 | TGTGCCATCAGTCCAACGGACATTGTGACTGGCTACACCTTC | CAISPTDIVTGYTF
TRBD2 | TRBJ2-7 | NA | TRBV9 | TGTGCCAGCAGCACATCCGGGACTAGCGACTACGAGCAGTACTTC | CASSTSGTSDYEQYF
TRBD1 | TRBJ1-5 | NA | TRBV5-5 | TGTGCCAGCAGCTTCGTCCAGGGGGCCCAACAGCCCCAGCATTTT | CASSFVQGAQQPQHF
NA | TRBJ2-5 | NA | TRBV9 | TGTGCCAGCAGCGTAGATCAGGGGTTAGAGACCCAGTACTTC | CASSVDQGLETQYF
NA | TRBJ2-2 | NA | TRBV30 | TGTGCCTGGAGTGTAGAGGGTACCGGGGAGCTGTTTTTT | CAWSVEGTGELFF
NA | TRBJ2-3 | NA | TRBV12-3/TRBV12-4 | TGTGCCAGCAGTTCCCAAAATACGCAGTATTTT | CASSSQNTQYF
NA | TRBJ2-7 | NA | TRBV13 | TGTGCCAGCAGCTTAGGGCGAATCGCCTACGAGCAGTACTTC | CASSLGRIAYEQYF
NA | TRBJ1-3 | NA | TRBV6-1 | TGTGCCAGCAGTGACGCAGGGGTTGGAAACACCATATATTTT | CASSDAGVGNTIYF